This T cell receptor (beta chain) was observed in a study of T cell repertoires in cytomegalovirus infection. Study overall: Public TCR beta signatures marked donors with CMV infection and the matching HLA. General observations from the study: Totalled public TCR beta family frequency picked out people who carried CMV plus the relevant HLA. There were HLA-C-restricted CMV-specific TCR beta clonotypes dominating the ex vivo response.

TCRdb reprocessed the reads with MiXCR, giving one entry per CDR3 protein. Seen here are tens of thousands of distinct CDR3 sequences, approximately 22% observed once, and the top ten hold 18%. Trimming stripped 3 bases from V and 8 bases from J, with 11 bases between. The germline gives CDR1 LGHNA, CDR2 YSLEER. There are 13 residues in the CDR3. This clonotype was recorded a few times. Its specificity is not known. The clonotype comes from a human donor in good health (CMV status not recorded). Some clones in this sample may be carry-over from other donors' samples. The chain joins TRBV4-3 to TRBJ2-4, with D possibly called TRBD1 or TRBD2 (5 bases each). The material sequenced was PBMCs, sequenced either directly or after in vitro stimulation (not recorded which). Written as DNA, the CDR3 is TGCGCCAGCAGCCAGATACAGGAGGACATTCAGTACTTC. This encodes CASSQIQEDIQYF.